Presented here are 8 T cell receptor beta chains from one specimen sequenced in a study of cytomegalovirus exposure and HLA in healthy donors. The study ran its PCR with 60 Vbeta and 13 Jbeta primers. The protocol was immunoSEQ multiplex PCR, while the TCRdb copy is restricted to in-frame clones and leaves out a portion. The table records some 140,000 clones, 60% to 85% of them present only once. Sequencing used PBMCs. These receptors all come from a woman in her forties in good health and CMV-seronegative.

The rearrangement links TRBV7-9 to TRBJ1-1, with D tentatively TRBD1 (6 bases). The CDR3 extends over 15 amino acids. Germline V gives CDR1 SEHNR, CDR2 FQNEAQ (reference sequence). V lost 6 bases to trimming and J lost 5 bases, with 19 bases between them. CDR3 coding DNA: TGTGCCAGCAGTGAGTCGTGGGGGCGTGGTACTGAAGCTTTCTTT. It yields the protein CASSESWGRGTEAFF.

The rearrangement uses TRBV2 and TRBJ2-5; weak D call: TRBD1 (5 bases). CDR3 size: 13 residues. Trimming pared 6 bases from V and 5 bases from J, leaving 13 bases between. CDR1 is SNHLY, CDR2 FYNNEI, per germline. CDR3 region: CASRDAGLETQYF. CDR3 DNA sequence: TGTGCCAGCAGGGATGCAGGGCTGGAGACCCAGTACTTC.

A word on this clone: A read error may account for a junction end that differs from germline. V usage is TRBV7-7 and J usage is TRBJ2-5; 8 bases agree with TRBD2. CDR1 is SSHAT and CDR2 is FNYEAQ in the germline V gene (reference sequence). The CDR3 totals 15 residues. CDR3 DNA: TGTGCTAGCAGCTCCGGGGGGGTTGCGGGAGAGACCCAGTACTTC. The encoded protein is CASSSGGVAGETQYF.

The rearrangement uses TRBV5-4 and TRBJ2-1, with D hard to call. The germline CDR1 and CDR2 sequences are SGHNT and YYREEE (reference sequence). The V end was cut by 2 bases, the J end by 0 bases, with 9 bases between. The CDR3 sequence is 15 residues long. This CDR3 is CASSFDQISYNEQFF. CDR3 DNA sequence: TGTGCCAGCAGCTTTGATCAGATCTCCTACAATGAGCAGTTCTTC.

As for this clone: Other DNA sequences in this sample translate to the same CDR3. V gene TRBV29-1 combines with J gene TRBJ2-7, with TRBD1 matching over 10 bases. J lost 1 base, V lost 7 bases, and 1 base had no gene match. Germline-derived CDR1 and CDR2 are SQVTM and ANQGSEA. The CDR3 runs to 12 residues. This chain's CDR3 is CSAGQGSYEQYF. DNA for the CDR3: TGCAGCGCGGGACAGGGGTCCTACGAGCAGTACTTC.

This clone has just one count. The gene calls are TRBV23-1 and TRBJ1-5; D gene ambiguous. TRBV23-1 is noted as an ORF with a role that remains uncertain. This CDR3 is 11 amino acids long. Trimming removed 6 bases from V and 9 bases from J, with 9 bases in between. CDR3 nucleotides: TGCGCCAGCAGCCCCCCAGGGCCCCAGCATTTT. Its translation is CASSPPGPQHF.

V gene TRBV28 combines with J gene TRBJ1-2; TRBD1 matches 7 bases. After removal of 8 bases from V and 3 bases from J, the junction contained 3 bases not matched to a gene. Germline lookup yields CDR1 MDHEN and CDR2 SYDVKM. The CDR3 has 12 residues. CDR3 coding DNA: TGTGCCAGCGAGGACAGGTACTATGGCTACACCTTC. Translated, it gives CASEDRYYGYTF.

In its sample, this clone was seen once. The V gene is TRBV5-1, the J gene TRBJ2-1; TRBD2 matches at 10 bases. The V gene end was trimmed by 2 bases and the J gene end by 0 bases; junction bases not matched to a gene: 2. From germline, CDR1 is SGHRS and CDR2 YFSETQ. The CDR3 totals 16 residues. The CDR3 protein is CASSLTSGVSYNEQFF. In DNA, the CDR3 is TGCGCCAGCAGCTTAACTAGCGGGGTCTCCTACAATGAGCAGTTCTTC.